This TCR beta chain was retrieved from a study of response to subunit inactivated influenza vaccine. The CDR3 contains 13 residues. In germline, CDR1 is SGHAT, CDR2 FQNNGV. Trimming cost V 1 base and J 1 base, with 4 bases left between them. TCRdb reprocessed the RT-PCR reads with MiXCR, giving one entry per CDR3 protein. The sample consists of hundreds of thousands of distinct CDR3 sequences, roughly 27% of them appearing once. This clonotype was observed many times. The antigen is not known. Study-level results: After each seasonal influenza vaccination, few new T cells are recruited, the authors suggested.

The sample here was CD4+ T cells sorted from PBMCs, taken 5 days after vaccination. The receptor's source is a man aged 45-65 years who received an inactivated influenza vaccine. This chain links TRBV11-2 with TRBJ1-1, with unresolved D. In DNA form, the CDR3 reads TGTGCCAGCAGCTTAGGGGCGAACACTGAAGCTTTCTTT. It is translated as CASSLGANTEAFF.